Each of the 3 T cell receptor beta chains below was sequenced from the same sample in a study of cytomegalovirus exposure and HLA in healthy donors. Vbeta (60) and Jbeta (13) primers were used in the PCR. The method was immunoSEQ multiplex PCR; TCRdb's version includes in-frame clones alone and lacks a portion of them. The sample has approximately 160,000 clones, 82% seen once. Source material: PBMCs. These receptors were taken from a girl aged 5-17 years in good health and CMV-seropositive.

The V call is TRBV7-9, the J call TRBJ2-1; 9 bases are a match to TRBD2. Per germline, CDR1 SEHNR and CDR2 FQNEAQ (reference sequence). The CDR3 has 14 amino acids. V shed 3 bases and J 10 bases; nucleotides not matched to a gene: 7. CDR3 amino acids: CASSFAGGREEQFF. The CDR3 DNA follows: TGTGCCAGCAGCTTCGCGGGGGGGCGCGAGGAGCAGTTCTTC.

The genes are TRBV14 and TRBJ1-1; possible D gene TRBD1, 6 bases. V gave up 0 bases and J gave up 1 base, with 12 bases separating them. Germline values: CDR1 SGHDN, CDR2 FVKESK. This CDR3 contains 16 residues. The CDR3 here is CASSQDWGTPNTEAFF. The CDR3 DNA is TGTGCCAGCAGCCAAGATTGGGGGACACCGAACACTGAAGCTTTCTTT.

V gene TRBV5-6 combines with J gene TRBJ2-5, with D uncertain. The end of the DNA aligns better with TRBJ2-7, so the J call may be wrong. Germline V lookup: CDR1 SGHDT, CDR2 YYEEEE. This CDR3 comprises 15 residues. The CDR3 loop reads CASSLAPVVTYEQYF. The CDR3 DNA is TGTGCCAGCAGCTTGGCCCCCGTGGTCACCTACGAGCAGTACTTC.